The 11 T cell receptor beta chains below were found in one sample sequenced in a study of blood T cells in healthy people across ages. Primed by a sample-barcoded 5' primer and a J-beta primer mix, a second PCR proceeded for 7 to 11 cycles. TCRdb fed the 5' RACE reads into MiXCR, producing one record per CDR3 protein. The sample has about 1 million distinct CDR3 sequences, 35% to 50% seen once. Sequenced sample: blood. These receptors originate from a woman aged 60-70 years in good health.

The table lists this clonotype with a few counts. The chain combines TRBV7-9 with TRBJ2-7; D is undetermined. Deletions cut 7 bases from V and 2 bases from J, with 9 bases between. The CDR3 has 12 amino acids. Germline-derived CDR1 and CDR2 are SEHNR and FQNEAQ (reference sequence). Written as DNA, the CDR3 is TGTGCCAGCATGCTAGATCCCTACGAGCAGTACTTC. It yields the protein CASMLDPYEQYF. The variable domain in full, with the rest retrieved from reference TRBV7-9 and TRBJ2-7, is DTGVSQNPRHKITKRGQNVTFRCDPISEHNRLYWYRQTLGQGPEFLTYFQNEAQLEKSRLLSDRFSAERPKGSFSTLEIQRTEQGDSAMYLCASMLDPYEQYFGPGTRLTVT.

In this sample, this clonotype turned up a few times. J is TRBJ2-3 and V is TRBV6-2 or TRBV6-3, with TRBD2 identical over 9 bases. The CDR3 sequence is 17 residues long. The germline V gene encodes CDR1 MNHEY and CDR2 SVGEGT. With V trimmed by 4 bases and J by 3 bases, 11 bases remained unmatched. Here the CDR3 DNA reads TGTGCCAGCAGTTTCAGGCGGCTAGCGGGAATGACAGATACGCAGTATTTT. Protein: CASSFRRLAGMTDTQYF.

The chain has TRBV3-1 and TRBJ1-5, with a tentative D call TRBD1 (6 bases). Germline loops: CDR1 LGHDT, CDR2 YNNKEL (reference sequence). CDR3 length equals 14 residues. V was pared by 3 bases and J by 6 bases, with 12 bases between. The CDR3 region has the DNA TGTGCCAGCAGCCAGTCCCCGGGGGCTCAGCCCCAGCATTTT. It encodes CASSQSPGAQPQHF. Using reference TRBV3-1 and TRBJ1-5 for the parts outside the CDR3, the full variable domain is DTAVSQTPKYLVTQMGNDKSIKCEQNLGHDTMYWYKQDSKKFLKIMFSYNNKELIINETVPNRFSPKSPDKAHLNLHINSLELGDSAVYFCASSQSPGAQPQHFGDGTRLSIL.

The rearrangement links TRBV5-6 to TRBJ2-7; TRBD2 matches at 10 bases. Looked up from germline, CDR1 is SGHDT and CDR2 is YYEEEE. V gave up 0 bases and J gave up 0 bases; unmatched junction bases: 6. This CDR3 has 17 amino acids. This CDR3 reads CASSLAEAGGSSYEQYF. CDR3 coding DNA: TGTGCCAGCAGCTTGGCCGAAGCGGGAGGGAGCTCCTACGAGCAGTACTTC.

The chain employs TRBV24-1 and TRBJ2-1; 8 bases map to TRBD2. Germline assignment: CDR1 KGHDR and CDR2 SFDVKD. The CDR3 extends over 17 amino acids. Losses at the gene ends were 2 bases for V and 4 bases for J; bases not matched to a gene: 9. The CDR3 loop reads CATSDSASGHNYNEQFF. The CDR3 nucleotides read TGTGCCACCAGTGATTCGGCTAGCGGGCACAATTACAATGAGCAGTTCTTC.

The rearrangement joins TRBV29-1 to TRBJ1-1; TRBD1 is a possible D gene (6 bases). CDR1 and CDR2 (germline): SQVTM, ANQGSEA. Trimming stripped 7 bases from V and 0 bases from J, with 12 bases between. This CDR3 is 13 amino acids long. Here the CDR3 DNA reads TGCAGCGGGCAGGGGACATTGAACACTGAAGCTTTCTTT. Translating it yields CSGQGTLNTEAFF.

This clonotype was detected a few times. V and J are TRBV9 and TRBJ2-4; D is possibly TRBD1 (6 bases). The J call is in doubt because the DNA end fits TRBJ2-7 better. Germline CDR1 is SGDLS and CDR2 is YYNGEE. This CDR3 is 13 amino acids long. CDR3: CASSVALDSEQYF. In nucleotides, the CDR3 is TGTGCCAGCAGCGTAGCCTTGGACAGCGAGCAGTACTTC.

The gene calls are TRBV7-8 and TRBJ2-7; D unclear. From germline, CDR1 is SGHVS and CDR2 FQNEAQ. V lost 2 bases to trimming and J lost 3 bases, with 11 bases between them. This CDR3 spans 14 amino acids. The CDR3 loop reads CASSLFGLDYEQYF. In DNA form, the CDR3 reads TGTGCCAGCAGCTTATTCGGCTTAGACTACGAGCAGTACTTC.

V is TRBV28 and J is TRBJ2-7; D is possibly TRBD2 (6 bases). V gave up 6 bases and J gave up 7 bases, with 22 bases separating them. CDR1 MDHEN and CDR2 SYDVKM come from the germline V gene. The CDR3 length is 15 residues. The CDR3 loop reads CASSLGGIGYNEQYF. The CDR3 nucleotides read TGTGCCAGCAGCTTGGGCGGGATTGGTTACAATGAGCAGTACTTC. The complete variable domain, with remaining parts taken from reference TRBV28 and TRBJ2-7, reads DVKVTQSSRYLVKRTGEKVFLECVQDMDHENMFWYRQDPGLGLRLIYFSYDVKMKEKGDIPEGYSVSREKKERFSLILESASTNQTSMYLCASSLGGIGYNEQYFGPGTRLTVT.

The CDR3 region is CASSWSGASNEQFF. The DNA of the CDR3 is TGTGCCAGCAGTTGGTCGGGCGCATCCAATGAGCAGTTCTTC. J is TRBJ2-1 and V is TRBV6-6; D remains unclear. The CDR3 runs to 14 residues. V was pared by 4 bases and J by 6 bases, with 13 bases between. Germline V gene data show CDR1 as MNHNY and CDR2 as SVGAGI (reference sequence).

This clonotype was seen more than once but under ten times. This rearrangement joins TRBV4-1 to TRBJ2-4; 9 nucleotides align to TRBD2. The last part of the DNA fits TRBJ2-7 better; the J call may be wrong. The CDR3 covers 14 residues. CDR1 is MGHRA and CDR2 is YSYEKL in the germline V gene. The CDR3 protein is CASSQDSGSPEQYF. The CDR3 coding sequence is TGCGCCAGCAGCCAAGATAGCGGGAGTCCCGAGCAGTACTTC.